What follows are 9 T cell receptor beta chains derived from one specimen sequenced in a study of metastatic and nonmetastatic thyroid tumors. Ahead of thyroid surgery, no patient had received treatment of any kind. TCRdb called clones again from the PCR reads with MiXCR. The sample has 30,000 to 35,000 clones, around 20% seen once. The sequenced sample was blood. These receptors originate from a female donor with papillary thyroid cancer or a benign thyroid nodule (not recorded which). Some clones in this sample may be carry-over from other donors' samples.

V and J are TRBV3-1 and TRBJ1-5; no clear D. The CDR3 contains 14 residues. Per germline, CDR1 LGHDT and CDR2 YNNKEL (reference sequence). Deletions cut 0 bases from V and 9 bases from J, with 12 bases between. This CDR3 reads CASSQDLASGPQHF. CDR3 nucleotide sequence: TGTGCCAGCAGCCAAGATCTCGCCTCCGGGCCCCAGCATTTT.

This clone was counted a few times. The V gene is TRBV6-1, the J gene TRBJ1-5, with D possibly TRBD1 on 5 matching bases. In germline, CDR1 is MNHNS, CDR2 SASEGT. This CDR3 has 15 amino acids. Trimming took off 6 bases at V and 5 bases at J, with 17 bases between the two ends. The CDR3 sequence: CASSQRIGGDQPQHF. The CDR3 bases are TGTGCCAGCAGCCAAAGAATCGGGGGGGATCAGCCCCAGCATTTT.

This clone was seen many times. The rearrangement joins TRBV5-1 to TRBJ2-5, with 11 bases that match TRBD2. V dropped 4 bases and J dropped 5; count of bases not matched to a gene: 10. The CDR3 is 16 residues long. Per the germline V gene, CDR1 is SGHRS and CDR2 is YFSETQ. CDR3 sequence: CASSPRLAGRGETQYF. CDR3 in DNA: TGCGCCAGCAGCCCACGACTAGCGGGAAGGGGGGAGACCCAGTACTTC.

The chain is built from TRBV6-5 and TRBJ1-1; 12 positions agree with TRBD1. Per the germline V gene, CDR1 is MNHEY and CDR2 is SVGAGI. The CDR3 runs to 19 residues. Trimming at V came to 6 bases and at J to 3 bases, leaving 17 bases not matched to a gene. CDR3 region: CASRTGQGALRGGYTEAFF. The CDR3 DNA sequence: TGTGCCAGCAGAACGGGACAGGGGGCGCTCCGGGGGGGGTACACTGAAGCTTTCTTT.

This clone was detected many times. This chain connects TRBV11-2 to TRBJ1-2, with D uncertain. V dropped 5 bases and J dropped 5 bases, with 12 bases sitting between them. Germline V gene sequence: CDR1 SGHAT, CDR2 FQNNGV. There are 13 residues in the CDR3. In DNA, the CDR3 is TGTGCCAGCAGCGGAGGAGGCAAATATGGCTACACCTTC. Its protein product is CASSGGGKYGYTF.

As to this clone: A much larger clone differs by one base, so this may be a read error. This sample includes further DNA sequences coding for the same CDR3. The chain employs TRBV5-1 and TRBJ1-1; D is unclear. Germline V gene sequence: CDR1 SGHRS, CDR2 YFSETQ. The CDR3 runs 11 residues. DNA for the CDR3: TGCGCCAGCTCTTCTCTTGGTGAAGCCTTCTTT. This gives the protein CASSSLGEAFF.

This clone was detected a few times. The chain is built from TRBV12-3 or TRBV12-4 and TRBJ1-3; D ambiguous. The CDR3 length is 13 residues. Trimming took 1 base from V and 4 from J, leaving 5 bases between them. Written as DNA, the CDR3 is TGTGCCAGCAGTTTAGGGCTGGGAAACACCATATATTTT. As protein: CASSLGLGNTIYF.

The chain couples TRBV11-2 to TRBJ2-5; 7 nucleotides align to TRBD1. V lost 5 bases, J lost 1 base, and 1 base stayed unmatched. The CDR3 loop spans 13 amino acids. Germline CDR1 is SGHAT and CDR2 is FQNNGV. The DNA of the CDR3 is TGTGCCAGCAGCCGGACAGGCCAAGAGACCCAGTACTTC. This encodes CASSRTGQETQYF.

Note on this clone: This same CDR3 is encoded by further DNA sequences in the sample. This chain uses TRBV6-1 with TRBJ1-2, with D uncertain. CDR1 and CDR2 (germline): MNHNS, SASEGT. V shed 0 bases and J shed 4 bases, with 15 bases lying between them. The CDR3 is 16 residues long. In nucleotides, the CDR3 is TGTGCCAGCAGTGAAGCGCTTCCTTACTCAGGCTATGGCTACACCTTC. This codes for CASSEALPYSGYGYTF.